These T cell receptor beta chains were read from a single sample in a study of CD8 T cells in ankylosing spondylitis. TCRdb redid the calling of the 5' RACE reads with MiXCR, one entry per CDR3 protein. The table has 150,000 or so distinct CDR3 sequences, just over 9.5% seen once; the top ten hold approximately 16%. The sample comprised blood, either unsorted or a sorted T cell fraction (not recorded which). The receptors derive from a female donor with ankylosing spondylitis or in good health (not recorded which). CDR3s include the opening cysteine and the closing phenylalanine or tryptophan.

CDR3aa,v_gene,j_gene,len
CASSESIRGDGYTF,TRBV10-2,TRBJ1-2,14
CASSSDPVRTPLHF,TRBV27,TRBJ1-6,14
CASSPTWANTEAFF,TRBV7-9,TRBJ1-1,14
CATSRWTQNYGYTF,TRBV15,TRBJ1-2,14
CASSSMRYEQYF,TRBV7-9,TRBJ2-7,12
CATSEGTLEETQYF,TRBV24-1,TRBJ2-5,14
CASSKKLYGSPNTGELFF,TRBV21-1,TRBJ2-2,18
CATAGGNTQYF,TRBV7-8,TRBJ2-3,11
CAWSPLDPLYEQYF,TRBV30,TRBJ2-7,14
CASSPGGNTDTQYF,TRBV4-3,TRBJ2-3,14
CAIRRLAGPYEQYF,TRBV10-3,TRBJ2-7,14
CAAGKVAGALGDEQFF,TRBV27,TRBJ2-1,16
CASSFGTNYEQYF,TRBV5-6,TRBJ2-7,13
CASSLGTFGTQYF,TRBV12-3/TRBV12-4,TRBJ2-5,13
CASSQDVAGAYIYNEQFF,TRBV4-3,TRBJ2-1,18
CASSLRENGNQPQHF,TRBV12-3/TRBV12-4,TRBJ1-5,15
CASTDGSTGELFF,TRBV12-3/TRBV12-4,TRBJ2-2,13
CASSFRLGGDQETQYF,TRBV12-3/TRBV12-4,TRBJ2-5,16
CASSLMRATEAFF,TRBV28,TRBJ1-1,13
CAIGFPVATNEKLFF,TRBV15,TRBJ1-4,15
CASTLWLSTDTQYF,TRBV5-4,TRBJ2-3,14
CSAGTGVKVDYGYTF,TRBV20-1,TRBJ1-2,15
CSASPYSSYNEQFF,TRBV20-1,TRBJ2-1,14
CASKVLVNTEAFF,TRBV6-1,TRBJ1-1,13
CASSETGVTDTQYF,TRBV9,TRBJ2-3,14
CASSVGVTGSGNTIYF,TRBV9,TRBJ1-3,16
CASSLASGTGGYEQYF,TRBV7-6,TRBJ2-7,16
CASRGEGTSGNTGELFF,TRBV9,TRBJ2-2,17
CSVEASWGLRNEQFF,TRBV29-1,TRBJ2-1,15
CSASEGLATYNEQFF,TRBV20-1,TRBJ2-1,15
CASRGKPHTDTQYF,TRBV6-1,TRBJ2-3,14
CASSDLFDPYWNEQFF,TRBV2,TRBJ2-1,16
CATSAGVNTEAFF,TRBV24-1,TRBJ1-1,13
CASSQLGLAGSNEQFF,TRBV14,TRBJ2-1,16
CASSPQREETQYF,TRBV12-3/TRBV12-4,TRBJ2-5,13
CASNGGVNTEAFF,TRBV7-9,TRBJ1-1,13
CASSFTQAGYEQYF,TRBV7-9,TRBJ2-7,14
CASSEYRSYYGYTF,TRBV10-2,TRBJ1-2,14
CASSLQLAGGELFF,TRBV12-3/TRBV12-4,TRBJ2-2,14
CSVFSRDSQYNEQFF,TRBV29-1,TRBJ2-1,15
CASSVKAVPNTDTQYF,TRBV9,TRBJ2-3,16
CASSVSEGRSTDTQYF,TRBV9,TRBJ2-3,16
CASSQEGSGSLYEQFF,TRBV4-3,TRBJ2-1,16
CSARIRHRTEETQYF,TRBV20-1,TRBJ2-5,15
CASSYSVLKSMNTEAFF,TRBV6-2/TRBV6-3,TRBJ1-1,17
CASGGAAYEQYF,TRBV27,TRBJ2-7,12
CASSLLPYTDTQYF,TRBV7-6,TRBJ2-3,14
CSARDLGLREANYGYTF,TRBV20-1,TRBJ1-2,17
CASSQLGLADLYNEQFF,TRBV6-2/TRBV6-3,TRBJ2-1,17
CTCSLAPGLDLTYNEQFF,TRBV12-3/TRBV12-4,TRBJ2-1,18
CASSRGTSHNQPQHF,TRBV6-2/TRBV6-3,TRBJ1-5,15
CASSLTGDGEKLFF,TRBV28,TRBJ1-4,14
CASSYTGTWNSPLHF,TRBV27,TRBJ1-6,15
CASSSRTFSDTQYF,TRBV12-3/TRBV12-4,TRBJ2-3,14
CASSLGLRYEQYF,TRBV7-3,TRBJ2-7,13
CASSDPLETQYF,TRBV7-9,TRBJ2-5,12
CSARDRGLAVGGELFF,TRBV20-1,TRBJ2-2,16
CASSPWSSGGAYEQYF,TRBV9,TRBJ2-7,16